This paragraph reports one T cell receptor beta chain. Its target is unknown. This record belongs to a study of blood T cells in healthy people across ages. Whole-study context: Roughly one uniquely barcoded beta molecule per two T cells was captured.

Trimming cost V 3 bases and J 7 bases; bases outside gene matches: 11. The CDR3 extends over 16 amino acids. Germline values: CDR1 SGHRS, CDR2 YFSETQ. The use of a sample-barcoded 5' primer and a J-beta primer mix characterized a second PCR of roughly 6 to 11 cycles. Every cDNA molecule bore a tag from a template-switch adaptor containing 12 random nucleotides. TCRdb re-called the 5' RACE reads with MiXCR, one entry per CDR3 protein. The data contain 500,000 to 700,000 distinct CDR3 sequences, roughly 30% of them seen just once; the ten biggest clones take up approximately 15%. Regarding the study as a whole: Strong correlation existed between TCR beta diversity and naive T cell percentage. Researchers deemed the diversity estimates from one million T cells underestimates.

The sample consisted of blood. This clonotype originated in an elderly woman in good health. The chain has TRBV5-1 and TRBJ2-7; 12 nucleotides line up with TRBD2. The CDR3 DNA is TGCGCCAGCAGCTCCATGACTAGCGGGAGATCCAATGAGCAGTACTTC. Its translation: CASSSMTSGRSNEQYF. The variable domain in full, completed from reference TRBV5-1 and TRBJ2-7, reads KAGVTQTPRYLIKTRGQQVTLSCSPISGHRSVSWYQQTPGQGLQFLFEYFSETQRNKGNFPGRFSGRQFSNSRSEMNVSTLELGDSALYLCASSSMTSGRSNEQYFGPGTRLTVT.